The T cell receptor (beta chain) described here comes from a study of blood T cell repertoires in COVID-19. At the level of the study: In each case, the material was cDNA or gDNA derived from T cells, B-cell-depleted T cells, or PBMCs.

Participants were placed into cohorts based on the clinical history they reported. Cohort 3 donors were reported recovered after two negative PCRs, clearance, or symptom resolution. The repertoire was sequenced with immunoSEQ multiplex PCR; TCRdb's copy has only in-frame clones and lacks some. The sample has hundreds of thousands of clones, more than 75% seen once. This CDR3 spans 16 amino acids. CDR1 and CDR2 from the germline V gene are MNHEY and SMNVEV (reference sequence). Trimming took 3 bases from V and 1 from J, leaving 10 bases between them. The chain carries TRBV27 and TRBJ2-6, with a possible D match to TRBD2 (5 bases). Sequenced material: PBMCs or T cells enriched from blood (not recorded which). This sequence originates from a woman between 50 and 59 years old who had recovered from COVID-19. CDR3 protein: CASSLLGISGANVLTF. The CDR3 DNA is TGTGCCAGCAGTTTGCTCGGGATTTCTGGGGCCAACGTCCTGACTTTC. Complete variable domain (other parts from reference TRBV27 and TRBJ2-6): EAQVTQNPRYLITVTGKKLTVTCSQNMNHEYMSWYRQDPGLGLRQIYYSMNVEVTDKGDVPEGYKVSRKEKRNFPLILESPSPNQTSLYFCASSLLGISGANVLTFGAGSRLTVL.